The 23 T cell receptor beta chains below come from one sample, sequenced in a study of post-analysis software for immune sequencing data. Unique molecular identifiers tagged the TCR beta cDNA libraries. TCRdb reprocessed the PCR reads via MiXCR and lists one record per CDR3 protein. The profile shows 150,000 to 200,000 distinct CDR3 sequences, around 34% of them singletons. This specimen consisted of blood, obtained after autologous hematopoietic stem cell transplantation. All receptors come from a girl aged 5-17 years with multiple sclerosis.

This clonotype was seen a handful of times. This CDR3 reads CASSSPGLYNEQFF. The DNA for the CDR3 is TGTGCCAGCAGCTCCCCTGGACTCTACAATGAGCAGTTCTTC. The V gene is TRBV7-3, the J gene TRBJ2-1; D perhaps matches TRBD2 (5 bases). This CDR3 has 14 residues. Per the germline V gene, CDR1 is SGHTA and CDR2 is FQGTGA. Trimming cost V 4 bases and J 3 bases, with 10 bases left between them.

The rearrangement joins TRBV29-1 to TRBJ2-1, with D uncertain. Per the germline V gene, CDR1 is SQVTM and CDR2 is ANQGSEA. This CDR3 has 12 residues. The ends were cut back, 4 bases at V and 7 bases at J, with 11 bases in the middle. CDR3 region: CSVGPRINEQFF. The CDR3 bases are TGCAGCGTTGGTCCCAGGATAAATGAGCAGTTCTTC.

Regarding this clonotype: Because the CDR3 is missing its conserved closing phenylalanine or tryptophan, this is likely a read error. The rearrangement links TRBV20-1 to TRBJ2-5; 10 positions match TRBD2. CDR1 and CDR2 from the germline V gene are DFQATT and SNEGSKA (reference sequence). With V trimmed by 7 bases and J by 0 bases, 17 bases remained unmatched. This CDR3 region has 18 residues. CDR3 in amino acids: CSVTPASGSFGYQETQYL. CDR3 DNA: TGCAGTGTAACTCCTGCTAGCGGGAGTTTTGGGTACCAAGAGACCCAGTACCTC.

This clonotype has just a few counts. The V and J genes are TRBV27 and TRBJ2-5, with 9 bases fitting TRBD2. V lost 5 bases, J lost 6 bases, and 13 bases stayed unmatched. Per the germline V gene, CDR1 is MNHEY and CDR2 is SMNVEV (reference sequence). This CDR3 spans 16 amino acids. CDR3 coding DNA: TGTGCCAGCAGTCCCCGGGGTAGCGGGAGTAGGAAGACCCAGTACTTC. Its protein is CASSPRGSGSRKTQYF.

This clonotype was counted a few times. The chain carries TRBV15 and TRBJ1-2; TRBD1 matches at 8 bases. CDR1 and CDR2 from the germline V gene are LNHNV and YYDKDF (reference sequence). V was clipped by 1 base and J by 4 bases; unmatched bases: 5. The CDR3 is 15 amino acids. This CDR3 is CATSRGQGIIYGYTF. As DNA, the CDR3 is TGTGCCACCAGCAGAGGACAGGGGATTATCTATGGCTACACCTTC.

The J gene is TRBJ1-5, the V gene TRBV15, with 7 bases identical to TRBD1. V dropped 6 bases and J dropped 5; count of bases not matched to a gene: 4. This CDR3 is built from 13 residues. In germline, CDR1 is LNHNV, CDR2 YYDKDF (reference sequence). In nucleotides, the CDR3 is TGTGCCACCAGTCAGGGGGAGTATCAGCCCCAGCATTTT. Amino acids: CATSQGEYQPQHF.

The chain is built from TRBV6-1 and TRBJ1-5; TRBD1 agrees at 9 bases. Germline lookup yields CDR1 MNHNS and CDR2 SASEGT. The CDR3 length is 13 residues. Losses at the gene ends were 8 bases for V and 6 bases for J; bases not matched to a gene: 5. CDR3 residues: CASWDREGQPQHF. DNA for the CDR3: TGTGCCAGCTGGGACAGGGAGGGTCAGCCCCAGCATTTT.

The sample holds a few counts of this clonotype. CDR3 in DNA: TGCAGTGCTACCCAGAATGCCTACGAGCAGTACTTC. This sequence encodes CSATQNAYEQYF. This rearrangement joins TRBV20-1 to TRBJ2-7; no clear D gene. The CDR3 totals 12 residues. CDR1 is DFQATT, CDR2 SNEGSKA, per germline (reference sequence). Trimming took 4 bases from V and 2 from J, leaving 9 bases between them.

The chain joins TRBV27 to TRBJ2-7; 11 positions agree with TRBD2. The CDR3 is 15 amino acids. With 6 bases clipped from V and 2 bases from J, the junction kept 6 bases outside the gene matches. Germline V gives CDR1 MNHEY, CDR2 SMNVEV (reference sequence). CDR3: CASRGGLAVTYEQYF. In DNA form, the CDR3 reads TGTGCCAGCAGGGGGGGACTAGCGGTTACCTACGAGCAGTACTTC.

The V call is TRBV29-1, the J call TRBJ1-1, with D unclear. V gave up 4 bases and J gave up 7 bases, with 13 bases separating them. Germline V gene sequence: CDR1 SQVTM, CDR2 ANQGSEA. The CDR3 has 12 amino acids. The CDR3 DNA reads TGCAGCGTTGTTTGGGGTCTTTTTGAAGCTTTCTTT. It encodes CSVVWGLFEAFF.

In this sample, this clonotype turned up a few times. J is TRBJ2-1 and V is TRBV9; TRBD2 agrees at 12 bases. The CDR3 runs to 15 residues. Looked up from germline, CDR1 is SGDLS and CDR2 is YYNGEE. J gave up 4 bases and V 2 bases, and 1 base lay outside the gene matches. The CDR3 region has the DNA TGTGCCAGCAGCGTCGGGACTAGCGGGTACAATGAGCAGTTCTTC. It is translated as CASSVGTSGYNEQFF.

This clonotype was recorded many times. The genes are TRBV3-1 and TRBJ2-5, with a possible D match to TRBD2 (5 bases). V was shortened by 1 base and J by 5 bases, with 11 bases between the two germline ends. CDR3 size: 14 residues. Germline lookup yields CDR1 LGHDT and CDR2 YNNKEL (reference sequence). This CDR3 is CASSQASGWETQYF. The CDR3 nucleotides are TGTGCCAGCAGCCAAGCCAGCGGTTGGGAGACCCAGTACTTC.

This clonotype was counted only a few times. The chain joins TRBV5-5 to TRBJ2-2; 13 bases are a match to TRBD2. J gave up 5 bases and V 4 bases, and 2 bases lay outside the gene matches. Germline V CDR1 and CDR2: SGHKS, YYEKEE (reference sequence). CDR3 length: 15 amino acids. The CDR3 is CASSRGLAGTGELFF. DNA of the CDR3: TGTGCCAGCAGCCGGGGACTAGCGGGAACCGGGGAGCTGTTTTTT.

This chain's CDR3 is CASSPLKWGGPTDTQYF. In nucleotides, the CDR3 is TGTGCCAGCAGTCCCCTAAAATGGGGAGGGCCCACAGATACGCAGTATTTT. V and J are TRBV28 and TRBJ2-3, with TRBD2 matching over 7 bases. Germline CDR1 MDHEN, CDR2 SYDVKM. The CDR3 contains 17 residues. V dropped 5 bases and J dropped 2; count of bases not matched to a gene: 13.

The CDR3: CASSLVGVETQYF. The DNA of the CDR3 is TGTGCCAGCAGCTTAGTGGGGGTCGAGACCCAGTACTTC. V and J are TRBV7-9 and TRBJ2-5, with D perhaps TRBD1 or TRBD2 (5 bases each). CDR3 length: 13 amino acids. Germline loops: CDR1 SEHNR, CDR2 FQNEAQ (reference sequence). Trimming left V 1 base short and J 5 bases short, with 8 bases between.

Worth noting for this clonotype: This may come from a read error, since a much larger clone is one base off. The V call is TRBV27, the J call TRBJ2-1; tentative D call: TRBD1 (5 bases). The J call may be wrong; the DNA end is better matched by TRBJ2-7. The CDR3 sequence is 13 residues long. CDR1 and CDR2 (germline): MNHEY, SMNVEV (reference sequence). The CDR3 is CASSRGGDNEQYF. The CDR3 DNA is TGTGCCAGCAGTAGGGGCGGAGACAATGAGCAGTACTTC.

The chain is built from TRBV6-5 and TRBJ2-1; 10 positions agree with TRBD2. The junction had 6 bases not matched to a gene; V was cut back by 4 bases and J by 0 bases. Germline CDR1 reads MNHEY; CDR2 reads SVGAGI. This CDR3 spans 17 amino acids. The CDR3 region is CASSSLLAGVSYNEQFF. The CDR3 DNA is TGTGCCAGCAGTTCGCTTCTAGCGGGAGTCTCCTACAATGAGCAGTTCTTC.

Notes on this clonotype: This may arise from a read error, as a much more abundant clone is one base away. The CDR3 sequence is CAGPRPLTESTDTQYF. CDR3 in DNA: TGTGCCGGGCCCAGACCTCTAACGGAGAGCACAGATACGCAGTATTTT. The rearrangement uses TRBV6-9 and TRBJ2-3, with unresolved D. Germline lookup yields CDR1 MNHGY and CDR2 SVAAGI. This CDR3 has 16 amino acids. V shed 11 bases and J shed 0 bases, with 21 bases lying between them.

This clonotype came up a few times. The V and J genes are TRBV5-4 and TRBJ2-5; TRBD1 or TRBD2 may be the D gene (5 bases each). CDR1 and CDR2 (germline): SGHNT, YYREEE (reference sequence). The CDR3 consists of 17 residues. V lost 4 bases to trimming and J lost 5 bases, with 24 bases between them. The CDR3 region has the DNA TGTGCCAGCAGCACCAGGGTCGGGGCGGGTCCCGGCGAGACCCAGTACTTC. This sequence encodes CASSTRVGAGPGETQYF.

This clonotype was seen a handful of times. The rearrangement joins TRBV20-1 to TRBJ2-1; TRBD2 matches 7 bases. J lost 4 bases, V lost 4 bases, and 4 bases had no gene match. CDR1 DFQATT and CDR2 SNEGSKA come from the germline V gene (reference sequence). The CDR3 consists of 13 residues. DNA for the CDR3: TGCAGTGCTAACGGACTAGGGTACAATGAGCAGTTCTTC. It translates to CSANGLGYNEQFF.

The chain joins TRBV4-3 to TRBJ1-2; 10 bases agree with TRBD1. The CDR3 runs 15 residues. Germline-derived CDR1 and CDR2 are LGHNA and YSLEER. The V and J ends lost 1 base and 4 bases, in that order; junction bases with no gene match: 3. In nucleotides, the CDR3 is TGCGCCAGCAGCCAAGGACAGGGGGCTGTCTATGGCTACACCTTC. Translated, it gives CASSQGQGAVYGYTF.

On this clonotype itself: One end of the junction fails to match germline, which may point to a read error. The chain joins TRBV20-1 to TRBJ1-4; maybe TRBD1 (5 bases). The CDR3 loop spans 11 amino acids. From germline, CDR1 is DFQATT and CDR2 SNEGSKA (reference sequence). In DNA, the CDR3 is TGTAGTGCTAGGTGGGGGGAAAAACTGTTTTTT. Protein: CSARWGEKLFF.

Many counts were recorded for this clonotype. The rearrangement uses TRBV20-1 and TRBJ2-3; 14 bases map to TRBD2. This CDR3 comprises 17 residues. The germline gives CDR1 DFQATT, CDR2 SNEGSKA (reference sequence). J gave up 5 bases and V 2 bases, and 9 bases lay outside the gene matches. The CDR3 here is CSARSLGLAGARDTQYF. CDR3 in DNA: TGCAGTGCTAGATCGTTGGGACTAGCGGGAGCCAGAGATACGCAGTATTTT.